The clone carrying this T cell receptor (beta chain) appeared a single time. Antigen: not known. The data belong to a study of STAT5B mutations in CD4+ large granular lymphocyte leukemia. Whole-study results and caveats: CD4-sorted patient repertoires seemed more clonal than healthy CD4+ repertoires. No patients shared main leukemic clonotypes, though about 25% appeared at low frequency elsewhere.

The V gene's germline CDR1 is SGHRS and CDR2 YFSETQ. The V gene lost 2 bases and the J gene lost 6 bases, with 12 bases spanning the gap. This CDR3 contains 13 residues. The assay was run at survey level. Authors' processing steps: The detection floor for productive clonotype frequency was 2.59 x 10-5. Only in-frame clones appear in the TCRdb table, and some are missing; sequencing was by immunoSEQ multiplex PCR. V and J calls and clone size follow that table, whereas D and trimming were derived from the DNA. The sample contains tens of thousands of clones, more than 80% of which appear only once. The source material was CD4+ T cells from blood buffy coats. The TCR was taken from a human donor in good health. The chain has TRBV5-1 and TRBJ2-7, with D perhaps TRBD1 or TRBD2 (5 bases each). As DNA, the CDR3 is TGCGCCAGCAGCTTTCTCGAGGGGCGCGAGCAGTACTTC. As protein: CASSFLEGREQYF.